Listed below are T cell receptor beta chains from one sample, sequenced in a study of cytomegalovirus exposure and HLA in healthy donors. The assay was immunoSEQ multiplex PCR, and TCRdb's table has in-frame clones only and misses some. The repertoire holds about 130,000 clones, with about 79% as singletons. The sample comprised PBMCs. Receptors originate from a woman younger than 30 in good health and CMV-seropositive. CDR3s include the opening cysteine and the closing phenylalanine or tryptophan. Only part of the rows carry a size: once, few, many, or a class if the clone is expanded.

TRBJ1-1,TRBV4-2,NA,CASSQADRGRTEAFF
TRBJ2-5,TRBV7-3,once,CASGETPRGTQYF
TRBJ2-7,TRBV7-3,NA,CASSSDRFSEQYF
TRBJ2-3,TRBV15,NA,CATSRDRGTQYF
TRBJ2-6,TRBV25-1,few,CASSGVAGANVLTF
TRBJ1-2,TRBV2,NA,CASSPGVIENYGYTF
NA,TRBV4-1,NA,CASSQGRALGAYEQYF
TRBJ2-7,TRBV13,NA,CASTPAYEQYF
TRBJ2-7,TRBV5-4,few,CASSETGGTYEQYF
TRBJ2-7,TRBV19,once,CASSSRDRNPYEQYF
TRBJ2-7,TRBV11-2,NA,CASSLVFGPTYEQYF
TRBJ1-1,TRBV27,NA,CASSFEPNTEAFF
TRBJ2-3,TRBV13,once,CASSFPGGGLDTDTQYF
TRBJ2-7,TRBV12-5,few,CASGLDRGYEQYF
TRBJ2-2,TRBV7-3,NA,CASSPTSFSNTGELFF
TRBJ2-5,TRBV7-9,NA,CASSLPPAGQGTRETQYF
TRBJ1-4,TRBV9,NA,CASSPGQATATNEKLFF
TRBJ2-1,TRBV2,NA,CASSEVLERGGTNEQFF
TRBJ2-2,TRBV4-1,NA,CASSQRTGDISGELFF
TRBJ2-6,TRBV7-3,once,CASSSPRLAGAPVLTF
TRBJ1-2,TRBV6-1,once,CASSPLTQGGGGYTF
TRBJ1-2,TRBV5-4,NA,CASSQTQGLTSYGYTF
TRBJ2-5,TRBV20-1,NA,CSAKSETQYF
TRBJ1-3,TRBV7-2,NA,CASSSSRGNTIYF
TRBJ1-3,TRBV6-5,NA,CATQRGNSGNTIYF
TRBJ1-3,TRBV19,NA,CASTLDSSGNTIYF
TRBJ2-7,TRBV5-4,NA,CASSLAAGFDEQYF
TRBJ2-7,TRBV5-6,few,CASRQGNYEQYF
TRBJ1-4,TRBV19,NA,CASSSDGGDEKLFF
TRBJ1-5,TRBV6-7,few,CASSPCGILNNQPQHF
TRBJ1-5,TRBV5-6,NA,CASSPRRGRQPQHF
TRBJ1-1,TRBV25-1,NA,CASSDRTGGVMDTEAFF
TRBJ1-1,TRBV5-6,NA,CASSLQGGVTEAFF
TRBJ1-2,TRBV15,few,CATSRQALNYGYTF
TRBJ2-6,TRBV25-1,NA,CASSHTGSGLSGANVLTF
TRBJ2-7,TRBV6-5,NA,CASARDYVSYEQYF
TRBJ1-5,TRBV4-1,NA,CASSQVIVEPQHF
TRBJ1-1,TRBV2,NA,CASRYGTGGEDTEAFF
TRBJ2-4,TRBV4-1,NA,CASSQDRGGTDDIQYF
TRBJ1-5,TRBV7-9,NA,CASSETGNSNQPQHF
TRBJ2-2,TRBV30,once,CAREFAGELFF
TRBJ2-3,TRBV6-1,NA,CASSEVRSGFPDTQYF
TRBJ2-7,TRBV27,NA,CASSFGTGEEQYF
TRBJ2-5,TRBV7-7,NA,CASSRPGQGVETQYF
TRBJ2-4,TRBV13,NA,CASSRLTEAKNIQYF
TRBJ1-6,TRBV9,few,CASSVGPENSPLHF
TRBJ2-4,TRBV28,few,CASSYSGGFSGTRSLAKNIQYF
TRBJ2-7,TRBV11-3,NA,CASSVCGGSYEQYF
TRBJ2-7,TRBV6-1,NA,CASSDSNPYEQYF
TRBJ1-5,TRBV28,few,CASIIRGHQPQHF
TRBJ2-1,TRBV6-5,NA,CASSYRGYNEQFF
TRBJ1-2,TRBV28,NA,CASSLPQEVPYGYTF
TRBJ1-4,TRBV4-1,few,CASSQTGINEKLFF